The T cell receptor (beta chain) described here comes from a study of T cells after yellow fever vaccination. Broader study findings: Post-booster samples contained most primary-vaccination clones (more than 95% CD4, approximately 88% CD8). Bulk-population clonotypes that are abundant could appear as contaminants in FACS-sorted repertoires. Although the secondary response was weaker, it peaked faster, at day 5 versus 15.

Germline V gene lookup returns CDR1 SGHTA and CDR2 FQGNSA. The CDR3 length is 17 residues. The junction had 10 bases not matched to a gene; V was cut back by 5 bases and J by 7 bases. This clonotype was observed many times. Antigen specificity is unknown. TCRdb redid the calling of the 5' RACE reads with MiXCR, one entry per CDR3 protein. The sample has some 250,000 distinct CDR3 sequences, about 7% seen once. The sample was CD4+ T cells sorted from PBMCs, taken 15 days after the yellow fever booster vaccination. This sequence joins TRBV7-2 and TRBJ2-1; TRBD2 aligns across 14 bases. This TCR came from a man aged 25 to 45 who received the YFV17D yellow fever vaccine. The CDR3 sequence: CASSGGLAGVFGNEQFF. CDR3 nucleotide sequence: TGTGCCAGCAGCGGGGGACTAGCGGGAGTGTTTGGGAATGAGCAGTTCTTC.